The T cell receptor (beta chain) under discussion was sequenced for a study of a mutant IDH1 vaccine in newly diagnosed glioma. As regards this clone: Its antigen is as yet unknown.

The CDR3 runs to 14 residues. CDR1 is SGHKS and CDR2 is YYEKEE in the germline V gene (reference sequence). V was trimmed by 4 bases and J by 9 bases, leaving 14 bases between them. Time point in this sample: week 35, safety follow-up. The vaccine gave 300 ug of a 20-mer mutant IDH1 peptide subcutaneously per dose. Only in-frame clones appear in the TCRdb table, and some are missing; sequencing was by immunoSEQ multiplex PCR. This sample yields some 50,000 clones, of which approximately 92% are seen a single time; roughly 2.4% belongs to the top ten. The chain recombines TRBV5-5 with TRBJ1-6, with a weak D call TRBD1 (5 bases). The material was PBMCs, obtained from a glioma patient whose treatment included an IDH1 peptide vaccine. The receptor was derived from a man aged 50 or older with glioma. The CDR3: CASSPDRIISPLHF. CDR3 sequence (DNA): TGTGCCAGCAGCCCAGACAGAATAATTTCACCCCTCCACTTT.